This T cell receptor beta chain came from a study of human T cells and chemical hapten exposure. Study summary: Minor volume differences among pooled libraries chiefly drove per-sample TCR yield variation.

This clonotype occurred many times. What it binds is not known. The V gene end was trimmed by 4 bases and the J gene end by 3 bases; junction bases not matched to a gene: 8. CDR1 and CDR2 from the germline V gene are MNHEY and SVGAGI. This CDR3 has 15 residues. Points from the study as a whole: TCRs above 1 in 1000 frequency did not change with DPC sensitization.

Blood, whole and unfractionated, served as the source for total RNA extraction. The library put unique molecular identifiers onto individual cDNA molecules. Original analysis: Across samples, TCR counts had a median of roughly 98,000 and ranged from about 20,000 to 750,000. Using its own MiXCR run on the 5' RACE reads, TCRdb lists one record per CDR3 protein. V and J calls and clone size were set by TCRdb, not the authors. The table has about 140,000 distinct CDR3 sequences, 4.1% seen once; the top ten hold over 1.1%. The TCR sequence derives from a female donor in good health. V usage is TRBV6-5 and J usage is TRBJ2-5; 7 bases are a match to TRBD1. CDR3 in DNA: TGTGCCAGCAGTTCTCCTCGACAGGGAGAAGAGACCCAGTACTTC. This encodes CASSSPRQGEETQYF.